These T cell receptor beta chains were read from a single sample in a study of T cells after yellow fever vaccination. MiXCR, applied by TCRdb to the 5' RACE reads, yields one record per CDR3 protein. The sample carries some 260,000 distinct CDR3 sequences, about 5.2% recorded once. The material sequenced was CD4+ T cells sorted from PBMCs, taken on the day of the yellow fever booster vaccination. The receptors here all came from a man aged 18-30 years who received the YFV17D yellow fever vaccine. CDR3s leave out the opening cysteine and the closing phenylalanine or tryptophan.

J gene: TRBJ1-3
V gene: TRBV10-3
CDR3 protein: AISEPLMTGASRGNTIY

J gene: TRBJ1-1
V gene: TRBV5-1
CDR3 protein: ASSFTGKDTEAF

J gene: TRBJ2-6
V gene: TRBV20-1
CDR3 protein: SARYRELIAGANVLT

J gene: TRBJ1-4
V gene: TRBV5-4
CDR3 protein: ASSVDRGNEKLF

J gene: TRBJ2-2
V gene: TRBV5-1
CDR3 protein: ASSYSGGMNTGELF

J gene: TRBJ1-5
V gene: TRBV7-2
CDR3 protein: ASSWDSYNQPQH

J gene: TRBJ1-1
V gene: TRBV20-1
CDR3 protein: SARVGGDLTEAF

J gene: TRBJ2-7
V gene: TRBV10-3
CDR3 protein: AISESGTGGYEQY

J gene: TRBJ2-5
V gene: TRBV20-1
CDR3 protein: SARLESSGGARETQY

J gene: TRBJ2-5
V gene: TRBV5-1
CDR3 protein: ASSQTGGFQETQY

J gene: TRBJ2-7
V gene: TRBV5-4
CDR3 protein: ASSTPGRLSYEQY

J gene: TRBJ2-4
V gene: TRBV4-2
CDR3 protein: ASSQARTGAGNIQY

J gene: TRBJ2-6
V gene: TRBV7-8
CDR3 protein: ASSASSGGSGANVLT

J gene: TRBJ2-7
V gene: TRBV20-1
CDR3 protein: SARDGRGRYEQY

J gene: TRBJ1-2
V gene: TRBV5-4
CDR3 protein: ASSSPVGRPPS

J gene: TRBJ2-4
V gene: TRBV18
CDR3 protein: ASSPRGDIQY

J gene: TRBJ2-1
V gene: TRBV6-2/TRBV6-3
CDR3 protein: ASSTGTVTYNEQF

J gene: TRBJ2-7
V gene: TRBV20-1
CDR3 protein: SARPGVYEQY

J gene: TRBJ2-3
V gene: TRBV30
CDR3 protein: AWSAGSGLTDTQY

J gene: TRBJ2-7
V gene: TRBV5-5
CDR3 protein: ASSLLFPPYEQY

J gene: TRBJ1-1
V gene: TRBV7-3
CDR3 protein: ASSVGPAGDTEAF

J gene: TRBJ1-5
V gene: TRBV3-1
CDR3 protein: ASSQADRSNQPQH

J gene: TRBJ1-2
V gene: TRBV7-8
CDR3 protein: ASSSQGARGYT